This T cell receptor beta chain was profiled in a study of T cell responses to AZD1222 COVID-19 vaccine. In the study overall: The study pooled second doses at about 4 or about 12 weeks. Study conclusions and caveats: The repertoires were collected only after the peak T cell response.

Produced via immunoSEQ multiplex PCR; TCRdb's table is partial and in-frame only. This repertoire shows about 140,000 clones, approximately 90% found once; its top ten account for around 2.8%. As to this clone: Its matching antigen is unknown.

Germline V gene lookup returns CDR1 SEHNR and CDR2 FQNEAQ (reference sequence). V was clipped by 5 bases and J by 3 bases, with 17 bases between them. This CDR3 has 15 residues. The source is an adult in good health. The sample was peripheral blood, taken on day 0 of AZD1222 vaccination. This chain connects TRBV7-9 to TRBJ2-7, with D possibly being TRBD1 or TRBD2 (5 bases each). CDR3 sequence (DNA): TGTGCCAGCAGCAGAACCGGGACGGTTAACTACGAGCAGTACTTC. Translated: CASSRTGTVNYEQYF.